A single sample is the source of the 7 T cell receptor beta chains below, sequenced in a study of T cell changes during pregnancy in multiple sclerosis. Clones were read by immunoSEQ multiplex PCR, and TCRdb kept only the in-frame ones, dropping some. The table records 60,000 to 85,000 clones, about 90% of them present only once. The sequencing used peripheral blood, collected in the second trimester of pregnancy. These receptor sequences come from a female donor in good health, enrolled as a control in a pregnancy study.

The gene calls are TRBV28 and TRBJ1-1; TRBD1 might be the D (6 bases). The V gene's germline CDR1 is MDHEN and CDR2 SYDVKM. Trimming removed 6 bases from V and 3 bases from J, with 23 bases in between. The CDR3 loop spans 17 amino acids. The CDR3 bases are TGTGCCAGCAGCTCAACGACAATACAGGGATGGGACACTGAAGCTTTCTTT. Its protein product is CASSSTTIQGWDTEAFF.

The genes are TRBV6-5 and TRBJ1-2, with a weak D call TRBD1 (6 bases). This CDR3 contains 14 residues. With 0 bases removed from V and 8 bases from J, the gap between germline ends came to 13 bases. CDR1 and CDR2 from the germline V gene are MNHEY and SVGAGI. CDR3 amino acids: CASSYSQGWVGYTF. CDR3 DNA sequence: TGTGCCAGCAGTTACTCCCAGGGGTGGGTCGGCTACACCTTC.

The V call is TRBV12-5, the J call TRBJ2-1; a possible D gene is TRBD1 (5 bases). This CDR3 is built from 14 residues. The germline CDR1 and CDR2 sequences are LGHNT and FRNRAP. V shed 1 base and J shed 9 bases, with 13 bases lying between them. This CDR3 reads CASGLETGRTEQFF. CDR3 nucleotide sequence: TGTGCTAGTGGTTTGGAAACAGGCCGCACTGAGCAGTTCTTC.

The J gene is TRBJ2-1, the V gene TRBV6-4; D is unresolved. The CDR3 runs 15 residues. Between the trimmed V and J ends, which lost 4 bases and 6 bases, there was a span of 16 bases. Germline V gene sequence: CDR1 MRHNA, CDR2 SNTAGT. The CDR3 sequence: CASSALASLSNEQFF. CDR3 bases: TGTGCCAGCAGTGCCTTGGCTAGTCTTTCCAATGAGCAGTTCTTC.

The rearrangement joins TRBV7-9 to TRBJ2-1, with a weak D call TRBD2 (5 bases). Germline values: CDR1 SEHNR, CDR2 FQNEAQ (reference sequence). This CDR3 is built from 14 residues. Trimming left V 5 bases short and J 8 bases short, with 16 bases between. The CDR3 DNA sequence: TGTGCCAGCAGCCATCGGACTGGGGAAGATGAGCAGTTCTTC. Its translation is CASSHRTGEDEQFF.

The chain couples TRBV28 to TRBJ1-4; no definite D call. This CDR3 comprises 13 residues. The V gene's germline CDR1 is MDHEN and CDR2 SYDVKM. V lost 7 bases and J lost 6, with 12 bases in between. The chain's CDR3 is CASTQRPYEKLFF. The CDR3, as DNA: TGTGCCAGCACTCAGAGGCCGTATGAAAAACTGTTTTTT.

This clone has a handful of counts. The chain employs TRBV2 and TRBJ1-5, with 7 nucleotides matching TRBD1. Germline CDR1 reads SNHLY; CDR2 reads FYNNEI. CDR3 length: 16 residues. V dropped 6 bases and J dropped 2; count of bases not matched to a gene: 10. CDR3 nucleotide sequence: TGTGCCAGCAGCTTAGGAGGGGGCGAAGGCAATCAGCCCCAGCATTTT. Protein product: CASSLGGGEGNQPQHF.